This TCR beta chain is from a study of T cell responses to AZD1222 COVID-19 vaccine (dated by TCRdb to the early 2020s). As for the study more broadly: A total of just over 230 trial participants underwent TCR sequencing, of whom some 210 received two doses of AZD1222 and some 25 received two doses of the MenACWY control vaccine. Enrollment into the trials was organized by age into subgroups of 18-55, 56-69 and 70-plus years, and those subgroups contained about 160, 30 and 59 TCR-sequenced participants, respectively.

In the germline V gene, CDR1 corresponds to SGHAT and CDR2 to FQNNGV. The cysteine opens and the phenylalanine closes a CDR3 of 14 amino acids. The entry retains the CDR3 DNA only, 42 bases that are in frame from base 1. V is reduced by 3 bases and J by 0 bases, leaving a spacing of 7 bases between them. In regard to this clone: Its recognized antigen is unknown. One base away there is no much larger clone; base qualities are not given.

What the time point label conveys for this sample: baseline before first vaccination. Interpreted using the paper, the treatment or condition label stands for: meningococcal conjugate vaccine given as trial control. Samples from vaccinated people were obtained from the UK trials COV001 and COV002, which included a single-blind randomized controlled phase 2/3 trial of AZD1222 (ChAdOx1 nCoV-19) in healthy adults. For TCRbeta chain sequencing, PBMC samples from trial participants were taken at day 0 and at day 28 after the second dose. The paper's findings and limits, for the study overall: The 56-69-year group was small, and its depth increase did not reach significance, likely because of low power. CD4 TCRs associated with the vaccine covered the entire spike protein, and the dominant responses were in regions 160-218 and 743-854. Reportedly, almost half of the unique spike-specific TCRs recognized epitopes lying outside the regions that are mutated in the B.1.351 and B.1.1.7 variants. Spike-specific TCR breadth and depth rose significantly after two AZD1222 doses compared with day 0 and with MenACWY recipients. Only 5 to 7 AZD1222 recipients were SARS-CoV-2 seropositive at baseline, limiting conclusions about previously exposed vaccinees. Because no day 14 peak-response samples were available, repertoires were characterized only after the peak T cell response. Participants were mostly white British, with more females than males. The authors suggested clonal diversity may have been underestimated.

The CDR3 regions of human TCRbeta chains were analyzed by immunosequencing. On the study's bioinformatics: TCRs in the repertoires were matched against a reference library of SARS-CoV-2-specific TCRs that had been generated with the MIRA antigen-specificity platform. Breadth meant the fraction of unique TCRs that were SARS-CoV-2-associated, whereas depth meant the fraction of total T cells that were SARS-CoV-2-associated. Using the MIRA data, every spike-specific TCR was mapped to the spike region that the TCR reacted to and assigned to either a CD4 or a CD8 class. Log10-transformed breadth and depth values were compared by one-way ANOVA with Sidak's multiple comparisons tests. The table was pulled from immuneACCESS by TCRdb, which kept in-frame rearrangements only. Such tables lose some clones; where checked, under half of the loss comes from unresolved V genes, and the rest has no known cause. V and J calls and clone size are copied from that table; D and trimming were computed from the DNA. The sample data list 140,000 to 150,000 clones, and around 86% of these were observed just once. Jointly, the top ten make up roughly 4.3% of the sample.

This TCR derives from an adult in good health. The specimen was peripheral blood, collected on day 0 of MenACWY control vaccination. This sequence uses TRBV11-2 and TRBJ2-3, with no reliable assignment of the D segment. The CDR3 region has the sequence CASSFRGSTDTQYF. The bases read TGTGCCAGCAGCTTCCGAGGAAGCACAGATACGCAGTATTTT.